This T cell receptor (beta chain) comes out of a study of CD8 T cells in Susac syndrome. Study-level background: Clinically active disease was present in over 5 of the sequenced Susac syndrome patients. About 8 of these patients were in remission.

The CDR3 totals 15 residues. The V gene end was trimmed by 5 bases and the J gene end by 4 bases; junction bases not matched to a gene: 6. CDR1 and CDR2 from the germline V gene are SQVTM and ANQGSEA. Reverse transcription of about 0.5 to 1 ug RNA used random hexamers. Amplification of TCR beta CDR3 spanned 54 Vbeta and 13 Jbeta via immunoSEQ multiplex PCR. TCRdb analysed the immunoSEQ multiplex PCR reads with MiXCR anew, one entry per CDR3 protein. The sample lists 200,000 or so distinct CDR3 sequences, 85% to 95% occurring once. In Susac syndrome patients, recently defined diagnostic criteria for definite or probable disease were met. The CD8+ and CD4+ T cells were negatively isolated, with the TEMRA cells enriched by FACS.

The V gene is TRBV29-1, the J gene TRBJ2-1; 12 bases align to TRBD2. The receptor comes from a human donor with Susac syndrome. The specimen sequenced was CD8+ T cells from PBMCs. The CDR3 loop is CSVPLAGGPYNEQFF. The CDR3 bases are TGCAGCGTTCCGCTAGCGGGAGGGCCTTACAATGAGCAGTTCTTC.